This T cell receptor beta chain was profiled in a study of T-cell memory formation after mild COVID-19. General study points: CD4+ bias marked clones expanding day 15 to 37, unlike balanced contracting clones. Cross-reactive memory appears to have joined, as suggested by some responding clones showing up in pre-infection memory.

Each CDR3 protein gets one entry after TCRdb re-called the 5' RACE reads with MiXCR. The sample lists approximately 260,000 distinct CDR3 sequences, around 15% occurring once. Turning to this clonotype: The target antigen is unknown.

Sample: PBMCs or a T cell subset sorted from them (not recorded which). The sequence was obtained from a man aged 18 to 30 who had mild COVID-19 (a few samples of this study predate the infection). Cell type and time point are not known.

The DNA of the CDR3 is TGTGCCACCTTGACAGGGGTGAACACCGGGGAGCTGTTTTTT. It encodes CATLTGVNTGELFF. The chain carries TRBV6-1 and TRBJ2-2; 8 nucleotides agree with TRBD1. CDR3 size: 14 residues. Germline trimming cut 10 bases from V and 1 base from J; bases unmatched to any gene: 5. Germline lookup yields CDR1 MNHNS and CDR2 SASEGT.